This T cell receptor (beta chain) was identified during a study of blood T cell repertoires in COVID-19. Sequenced by immunoSEQ multiplex PCR; TCRdb stores in-frame clones only, minus some. This table has 300,000 or so clones, 87% appearing once. Trimming removed 5 bases at V and 10 bases at J, with 9 bases between. CDR1 and CDR2 (germline): SGHAT, FQNNGV. This CDR3 spans 11 amino acids. The rearrangement links TRBV11-2 to TRBJ2-1, with D possibly matching TRBD2 (7 bases). Sequencing input: peripheral blood. The TCR sequence derives from a man aged 45-65 years with active or convalescent COVID-19. The CDR3: CASSPGGEQFF. As DNA, the CDR3 is TGTGCCAGCAGCCCGGGGGGCGAGCAGTTCTTC. The variable domain in full, with the rest retrieved from reference TRBV11-2 and TRBJ2-1, is EAGVAQSPRYKIIEKRQSVAFWCNPISGHATLYWYQQILGQGPKLLIQFQNNGVVDDSQLPKDRFSAERLKGVDSTLKIQPAKLEDSAVYLCASSPGGEQFFGPGTRLTVL.